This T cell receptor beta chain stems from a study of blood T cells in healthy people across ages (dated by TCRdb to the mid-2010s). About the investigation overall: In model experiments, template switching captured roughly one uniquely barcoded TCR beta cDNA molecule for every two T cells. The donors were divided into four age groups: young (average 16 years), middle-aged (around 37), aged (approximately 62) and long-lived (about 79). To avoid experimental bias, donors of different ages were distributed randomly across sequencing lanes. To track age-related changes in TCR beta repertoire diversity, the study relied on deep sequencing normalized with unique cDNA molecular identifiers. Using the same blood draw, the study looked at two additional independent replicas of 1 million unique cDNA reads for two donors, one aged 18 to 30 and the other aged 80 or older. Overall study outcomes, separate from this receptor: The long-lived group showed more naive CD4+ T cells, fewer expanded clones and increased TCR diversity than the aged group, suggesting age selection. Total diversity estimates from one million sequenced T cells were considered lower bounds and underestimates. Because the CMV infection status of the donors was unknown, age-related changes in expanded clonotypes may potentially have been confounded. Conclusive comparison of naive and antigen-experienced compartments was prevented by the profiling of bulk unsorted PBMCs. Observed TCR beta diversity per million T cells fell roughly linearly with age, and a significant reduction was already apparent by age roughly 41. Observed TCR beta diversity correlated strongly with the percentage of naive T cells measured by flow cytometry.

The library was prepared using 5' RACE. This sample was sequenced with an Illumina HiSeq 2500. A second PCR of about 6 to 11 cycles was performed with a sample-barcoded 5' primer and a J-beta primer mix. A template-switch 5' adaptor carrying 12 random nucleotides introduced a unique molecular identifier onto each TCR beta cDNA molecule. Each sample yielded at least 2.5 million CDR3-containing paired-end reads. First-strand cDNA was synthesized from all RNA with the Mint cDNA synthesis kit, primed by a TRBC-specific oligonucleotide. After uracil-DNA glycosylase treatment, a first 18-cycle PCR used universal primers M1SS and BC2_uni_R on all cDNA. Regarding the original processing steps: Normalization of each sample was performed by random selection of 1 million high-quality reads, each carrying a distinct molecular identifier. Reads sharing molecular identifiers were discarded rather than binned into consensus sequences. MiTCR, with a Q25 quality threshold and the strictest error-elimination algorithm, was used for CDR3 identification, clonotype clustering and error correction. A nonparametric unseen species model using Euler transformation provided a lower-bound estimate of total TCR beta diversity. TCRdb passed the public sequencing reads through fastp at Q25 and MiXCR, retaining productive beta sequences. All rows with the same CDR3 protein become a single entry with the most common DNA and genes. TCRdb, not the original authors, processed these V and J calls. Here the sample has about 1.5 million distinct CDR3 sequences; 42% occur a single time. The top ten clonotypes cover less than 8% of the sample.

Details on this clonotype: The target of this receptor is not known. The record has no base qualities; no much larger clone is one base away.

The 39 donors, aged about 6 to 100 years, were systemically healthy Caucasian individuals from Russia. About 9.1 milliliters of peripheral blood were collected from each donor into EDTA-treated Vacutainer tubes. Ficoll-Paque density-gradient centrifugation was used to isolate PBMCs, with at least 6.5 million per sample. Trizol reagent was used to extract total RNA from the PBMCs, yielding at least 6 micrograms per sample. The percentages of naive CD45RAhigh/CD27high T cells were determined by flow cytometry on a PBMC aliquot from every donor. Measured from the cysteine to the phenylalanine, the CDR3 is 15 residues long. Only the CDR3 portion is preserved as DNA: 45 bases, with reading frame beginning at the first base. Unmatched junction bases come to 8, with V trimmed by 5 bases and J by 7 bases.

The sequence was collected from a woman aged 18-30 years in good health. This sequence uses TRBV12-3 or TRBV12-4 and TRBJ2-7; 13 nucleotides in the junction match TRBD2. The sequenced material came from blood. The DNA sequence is TGTGCCAGCAGTCCGGGACTAGCGGGGACGGGTGAGCAGTACTTC. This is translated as CASSPGLAGTGEQYF.